Each of the 5 T cell receptor beta chains below was sequenced from the same sample in a study of blood T cell repertoires in COVID-19. The repertoire was sequenced with immunoSEQ multiplex PCR; TCRdb's copy has only in-frame clones and lacks some. This sample carries a few hundred thousand clones, 88% of them seen once, and the ten largest clones take 1.2%. The sequenced sample was PBMCs or T cells enriched from blood (not recorded which). The receptors were gathered from a woman aged 18-29 years who had recovered from COVID-19.

This rearrangement joins TRBV10-3 to TRBJ1-2, with D tentatively TRBD1 (5 bases). The CDR3 sequence is 16 residues long. The V end lost 0 bases, the J end lost 7 bases, and 18 bases lay between the germline ends. CDR1 and CDR2 from the germline V gene are ENHRY and SYGVKD. The CDR3 protein is CAISESGLPVVVGYTF. CDR3 DNA: TGTGCCATCAGTGAGTCGGGACTCCCGGTGGTAGTTGGCTACACCTTC.

The chain recombines TRBV19 with TRBJ2-2; the D is unclear. Trimming left V 1 base short and J 4 bases short, with 7 bases between. CDR1 is LNHDA and CDR2 is SQIVND in the germline V gene (reference sequence). The CDR3 consists of 14 residues. CDR3 residues: CASSIGWATGELFF. The DNA of the CDR3 is TGTGCCAGTAGTATAGGATGGGCCACCGGGGAGCTGTTTTTT.

The rearrangement uses TRBV3-1 (or the pseudogene TRBV3-2) and TRBJ2-2, with D tentatively TRBD2 (5 bases). The V gene's germline CDR1 is LGHDT and CDR2 YNNKEL (reference sequence). Trimming cost V 5 bases and J 6 bases, with 10 bases left between them. The CDR3 contains 13 residues. CDR3 coding DNA: TGTGCCAGCAGCGCTAGCAAGGCCGGGGAGCTGTTTTTT. It specifies CASSASKAGELFF.

This chain joins TRBV15 and TRBJ2-3, with 11 bases fitting TRBD2. The CDR3 sequence is 17 residues long. The J segment lost 3 bases and the V segment lost 3 bases, leaving 8 bases of the junction unmatched. Germline V gene lookup returns CDR1 LNHNV and CDR2 YYDKDF (reference sequence). CDR3 sequence reads: CATSSLKGTSGTDTQYF. DNA for the CDR3: TGTGCCACCAGCAGCCTGAAGGGGACTAGCGGTACAGATACGCAGTATTTT.

This chain links TRBV9 with TRBJ1-4, with 9 bases lining up with TRBD1. The CDR3 is made up of 15 amino acids. Germline CDR1 and CDR2: SGDLS and YYNGEE. J gave up 3 bases and V 1 base, and 1 base lay outside the gene matches. CDR3 residues: CASSVYRGPNEKLFF. CDR3 coding DNA: TGTGCCAGCAGCGTATACAGGGGGCCTAATGAAAAACTGTTTTTT.